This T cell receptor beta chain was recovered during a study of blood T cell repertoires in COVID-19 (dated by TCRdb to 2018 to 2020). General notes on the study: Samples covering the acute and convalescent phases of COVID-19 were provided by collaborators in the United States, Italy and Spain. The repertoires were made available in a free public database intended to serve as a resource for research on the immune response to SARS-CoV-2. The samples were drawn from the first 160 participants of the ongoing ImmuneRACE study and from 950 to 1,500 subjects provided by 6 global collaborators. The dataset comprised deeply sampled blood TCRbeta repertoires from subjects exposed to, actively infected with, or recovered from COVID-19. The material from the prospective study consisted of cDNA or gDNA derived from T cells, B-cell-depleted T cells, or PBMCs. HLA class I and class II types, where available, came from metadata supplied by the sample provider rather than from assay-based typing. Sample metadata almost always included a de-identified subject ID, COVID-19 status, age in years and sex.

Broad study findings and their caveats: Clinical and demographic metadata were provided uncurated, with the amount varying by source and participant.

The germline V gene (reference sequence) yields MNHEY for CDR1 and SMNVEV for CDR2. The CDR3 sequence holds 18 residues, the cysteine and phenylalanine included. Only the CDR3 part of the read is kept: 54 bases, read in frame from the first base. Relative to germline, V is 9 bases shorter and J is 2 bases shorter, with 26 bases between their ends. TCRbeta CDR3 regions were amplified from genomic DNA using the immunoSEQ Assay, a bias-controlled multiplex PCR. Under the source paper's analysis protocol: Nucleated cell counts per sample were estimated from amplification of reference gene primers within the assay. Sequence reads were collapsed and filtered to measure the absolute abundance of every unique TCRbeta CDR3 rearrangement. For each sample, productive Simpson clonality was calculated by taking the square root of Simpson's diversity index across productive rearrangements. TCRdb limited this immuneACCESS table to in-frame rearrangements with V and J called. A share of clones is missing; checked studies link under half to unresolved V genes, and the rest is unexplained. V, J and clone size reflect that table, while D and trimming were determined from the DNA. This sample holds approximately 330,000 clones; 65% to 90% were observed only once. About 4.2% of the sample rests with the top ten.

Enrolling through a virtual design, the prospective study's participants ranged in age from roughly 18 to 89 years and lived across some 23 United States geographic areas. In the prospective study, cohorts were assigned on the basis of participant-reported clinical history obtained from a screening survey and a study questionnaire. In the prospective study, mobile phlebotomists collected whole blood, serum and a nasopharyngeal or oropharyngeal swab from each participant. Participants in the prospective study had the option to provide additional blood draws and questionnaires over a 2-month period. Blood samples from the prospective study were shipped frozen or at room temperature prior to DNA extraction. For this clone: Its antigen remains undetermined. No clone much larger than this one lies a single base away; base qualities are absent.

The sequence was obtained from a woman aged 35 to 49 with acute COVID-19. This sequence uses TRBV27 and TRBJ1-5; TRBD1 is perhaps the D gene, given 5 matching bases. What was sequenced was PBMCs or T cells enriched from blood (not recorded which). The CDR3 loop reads CARVSISTRKTGNQPQHF. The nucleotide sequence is TGTGCCAGAGTATCGATCAGCACCAGAAAGACAGGCAATCAGCCCCAGCATTTT.